Listed here are 26 T cell receptor beta chains from one sample, sequenced in a study of blood T cell repertoires in COVID-19. Generated by immunoSEQ multiplex PCR, the TCRdb table keeps only in-frame clones and is missing some. The sample lists about 360,000 clones; roughly 86% were seen once. Source material: peripheral blood. These TCRs come from a human donor with acute or convalescent COVID-19. The donor label of this sample is uncertain.

This clone was detected only a few times. The chain has TRBV19 and TRBJ1-3; 10 bases are a match to TRBD1. The CDR3 extends over 16 amino acids. Germline V gene lookup returns CDR1 LNHDA and CDR2 SQIVND (reference sequence). The V gene end was trimmed by 6 bases and the J gene end by 3 bases; junction bases not matched to a gene: 8. The CDR3, as DNA: TGTGCCAGTAGCAAGGGACAGGGGACGCGTGGAAACACCATATATTTT. The encoded protein is CASSKGQGTRGNTIYF.

This clone has a single count. This chain joins TRBV5-4 and TRBJ2-5; 8 positions agree with TRBD2. Looked up from germline, CDR1 is SGHNT and CDR2 is YYREEE (reference sequence). The CDR3 loop spans 16 amino acids. V trimming: 2 bases; J trimming: 5 bases; junction bases outside the gene matches: 11. The CDR3 spells CASSLWLAGIAETQYF. As DNA, the CDR3 is TGTGCCAGCAGCTTATGGTTAGCGGGGATCGCTGAGACCCAGTACTTC.

The rearrangement uses TRBV29-1 and TRBJ2-6; D unresolved. The CDR3 has 13 amino acids. Germline values: CDR1 SQVTM, CDR2 ANQGSEA. The V gene lost 6 bases and the J gene lost 0 bases, with 6 bases spanning the gap. The CDR3 protein is CSVATSGANVLTF. The CDR3 DNA is TGCAGCGTAGCTACCTCTGGGGCCAACGTCCTGACTTTC.

The chain joins TRBV27 to TRBJ1-4, with D perhaps TRBD1 (5 bases). Germline CDR1 MNHEY, CDR2 SMNVEV (reference sequence). Trimming took off 0 bases at V and 11 bases at J, with 10 bases between the two ends. The length of the CDR3 is 13 residues. CDR3 in DNA: TGTGCCAGCAGTTTATCGATCGGGGGGAAACTGTTTTTT. This codes for CASSLSIGGKLFF.

V is TRBV27 and J is TRBJ2-3, with D uncertain. The CDR3 has 14 amino acids. The V gene's germline CDR1 is MNHEY and CDR2 SMNVEV (reference sequence). Trimming stripped 2 bases from V and 2 bases from J, with 8 bases between. CDR3 region: CASSLTVPTDTQYF. CDR3 DNA: TGTGCCAGCAGTTTAACGGTCCCCACAGATACGCAGTATTTT.

J is TRBJ1-2 and V is TRBV3-1 (or the pseudogene TRBV3-2); D may be TRBD1 (6 bases). CDR3 length: 13 amino acids. V was clipped by 4 bases and J by 5 bases, with 11 bases between them. From germline, CDR1 is LGHDT and CDR2 YNNKEL (reference sequence). CDR3: CASSLQGRYGYTF. The CDR3 region has the DNA TGTGCCAGCAGCCTACAGGGTCGGTATGGCTACACCTTC.

V usage is TRBV18 and J usage is TRBJ2-2; 7 bases match TRBD1. V shed 6 bases, J shed 1 base, and the junction held 8 bases outside the gene matches. The CDR3 has 16 amino acids. Per the germline V gene, CDR1 is KGHSH and CDR2 is LQKENI. CDR3 sequence: CASSQMTGKNTGELFF. The CDR3 DNA reads as TGTGCCAGCTCGCAAATGACAGGGAAGAACACCGGGGAGCTGTTTTTT.

This chain connects TRBV5-1 to TRBJ1-4; D unclear. Germline V gene sequence: CDR1 SGHRS, CDR2 YFSETQ. The CDR3 sequence is 14 residues long. V lost 7 bases, J lost 4 bases, and 14 bases lay in between. CDR3 amino acids: CASGRQDFNEKLFF. The CDR3 region has the DNA TGCGCCAGCGGCCGGCAGGACTTTAATGAAAAACTGTTTTTT.

The chain combines TRBV19 with TRBJ1-6; perhaps TRBD1 as D (6 bases). In germline, CDR1 is LNHDA, CDR2 SQIVND (reference sequence). The germline V and J ends were trimmed by 1 base and 9 bases, with 10 bases remaining between them. The CDR3 covers 14 residues. The CDR3 spells CASSIGVRGSPLHF. CDR3 sequence (DNA): TGTGCCAGTAGTATAGGGGTCAGGGGTTCACCCCTCCACTTT.

This clone has a handful of counts. The chain recombines TRBV30 with TRBJ2-2, with TRBD2 matching over 8 bases. The CDR3 is 16 amino acids. Germline trimming cut 7 bases from V and 1 base from J; bases unmatched to any gene: 11. Germline V gives CDR1 GTSNPN, CDR2 SVGIG (reference sequence). CDR3 nucleotide sequence: TGTGCCTCGAACCCCAATAGCGGGATGAACACCGGGGAGCTGTTTTTT. It codes for CASNPNSGMNTGELFF. The variable domain in full, with the rest retrieved from reference TRBV30 and TRBJ2-2, is SQTIHQWPATLVQPVGSPLSLECTVEGTSNPNLYWYRQAAGRGLQLLFYSVGIGQISSEVPQNLSASRPQDRQFILSSKKLLLSDSGFYLCASNPNSGMNTGELFFGEGSRLTVL.

Concerning this clone: Distinct nucleotide sequences in the sample also encode this CDR3. This rearrangement joins TRBV28 to TRBJ2-1; 9 bases are shared with TRBD2. The CDR3 consists of 15 residues. The germline CDR1 and CDR2 sequences are MDHEN and SYDVKM. V was clipped by 3 bases and J by 7 bases; unmatched bases: 7. In DNA form, the CDR3 reads TGTGCCAGCAGTTTGACCAGCGGGGGGCGGAATGAGCAGTTCTTC. Amino acid sequence: CASSLTSGGRNEQFF.

The chain combines TRBV10-3 with TRBJ2-5, with a tentative D call TRBD2 (5 bases). Trimming shortened V by 2 bases and J by 3 bases, and 10 bases separated the two germline ends. CDR1 and CDR2 (germline): ENHRY, SYGVKD. There are 14 residues in the CDR3. The CDR3 here is CAISEGGGEETQYF. The CDR3 nucleotides are TGTGCCATCAGTGAGGGTGGAGGAGAAGAGACCCAGTACTTC.

The chain combines TRBV7-9 with TRBJ2-7; 10 positions agree with TRBD1. There are 17 residues in the CDR3. The ends lost 4 bases at V and 7 bases at J; junction bases unmatched: 16. Per the germline V gene, CDR1 is SEHNR and CDR2 is FQNEAQ (reference sequence). CDR3 loop: CASSSSLSGQGLGEQYF. CDR3 bases: TGTGCCAGCAGCTCTAGCCTTTCGGGACAGGGGCTCGGGGAGCAGTACTTC.

In its sample, this clone was seen a few times. The V call is TRBV7-9, the J call TRBJ1-2; the D gene is possibly TRBD1 (5 bases). Between the trimmed V and J ends, which lost 2 bases and 2 bases, there was a span of 15 bases. This CDR3 comprises 16 residues. Germline CDR1 and CDR2: SEHNR and FQNEAQ (reference sequence). The CDR3 reads CASSLRPRGGNYGYTF. CDR3 DNA sequence: TGTGCCAGCAGCTTACGCCCCCGGGGGGGGAACTATGGCTACACCTTC. Using reference TRBV7-9 and TRBJ1-2 for the parts outside the CDR3, the full variable domain is DTGVSQNPRHKITKRGQNVTFRCDPISEHNRLYWYRQTLGQGPEFLTYFQNEAQLEKSRLLSDRFSAERPKGSFSTLEIQRTEQGDSAMYLCASSLRPRGGNYGYTFGSGTRLTVV.

To note about this clone: The sample carries other DNA sequences with the same CDR3. The CDR3 DNA reads as TGTGCCAGCAGTGATTTCAGGAACACTGAAGCTTTCTTT. Protein: CASSDFRNTEAFF. The V call is TRBV2, the J call TRBJ1-1; D uncertain. Deletions cut 3 bases from V and 1 base from J, with 6 bases between. The CDR3 is made up of 13 amino acids. CDR1 is SNHLY, CDR2 FYNNEI, per germline.

The J gene is TRBJ1-4, the V gene TRBV6-1; a weak D match, TRBD1 (6 bases). The germline V gene has CDR1 MNHNS and CDR2 SASEGT. V was pared by 0 bases and J by 8 bases, with 13 bases between. The CDR3 covers 15 residues. The CDR3 region has the DNA TGTGCCAGCAGTGAAGCGTGGGGGGGCAAAGAAAAACTGTTTTTT. This translates into CASSEAWGGKEKLFF.

The chain carries TRBV7-6 and TRBJ2-7, with 7 bases fitting TRBD2. Germline CDR1 and CDR2: SGHVS and FNYEAQ. The CDR3 has 15 residues. V trimming: 1 base; J trimming: 2 bases; junction bases outside the gene matches: 5. The CDR3 DNA sequence: TGTGCCAGCAGCTTAGAAAACGGGGGGACCTACGAGCAGTACTTC. This encodes CASSLENGGTYEQYF. Full variable domain (outside the CDR3, taken from reference TRBV7-6 and TRBJ2-7): GAGVSQSPRYKVTKRGQDVALRCDPISGHVSLYWYRQALGQGPEFLTYFNYEAQQDKSGLPNDRFSAERPEGSISTLTIQRTEQRDSAMYRCASSLENGGTYEQYFGPGTRLTVT.

This clone has just one count. The chain is built from TRBV19 and TRBJ1-2, with 9 bases lining up with TRBD1. Germline CDR1 reads LNHDA; CDR2 reads SQIVND (reference sequence). There are 15 residues in the CDR3. The J segment lost 4 bases and the V segment lost 3 bases, leaving 6 bases of the junction unmatched. CDR3 sequence: CASSMTGGLLYGYTF. The CDR3 DNA reads as TGTGCCAGTAGTATGACAGGGGGATTGCTCTATGGCTACACCTTC.

This chain joins TRBV5-5 and TRBJ2-1, with TRBD2 identical over 11 bases. The CDR3 is 15 amino acids. V gave up 3 bases and J gave up 9 bases; unmatched junction bases: 8. In germline, CDR1 is SGHKS, CDR2 YYEKEE (reference sequence). The CDR3 reads CASSSALLAGGEQFF. CDR3 nucleotides: TGTGCCAGCAGCTCGGCCCTCCTAGCGGGGGGTGAGCAGTTCTTC.

This clone has only a few counts. The genes are TRBV4-1 and TRBJ2-1, with a weak D call TRBD2 (6 bases). This CDR3 contains 15 residues. Trimming removed 2 bases at V and 9 bases at J, with 17 bases between. Germline V gene lookup returns CDR1 MGHRA and CDR2 YSYEKL. The CDR3 loop reads CASSQLGGSAGEQFF. The CDR3 DNA sequence: TGCGCCAGCAGCCAATTGGGGGGTTCGGCGGGTGAGCAGTTCTTC.

With respect to this clone: The sample holds other DNA sequences that translate to the same CDR3. The chain has TRBV3-1 (or the pseudogene TRBV3-2) and TRBJ1-1; D may be TRBD1 (6 bases). CDR3 length equals 16 residues. From germline, CDR1 is LGHDT and CDR2 YNNKEL (reference sequence). Trimming pared 1 base from V and 0 bases from J, leaving 12 bases between. CDR3 sequence (DNA): TGTGCCAGCAGCCAAGGAGGGCAGGGGATGAACACTGAAGCTTTCTTT. Its translation: CASSQGGQGMNTEAFF.

The chain links TRBV21-1 to TRBJ1-1; the table's D call of TRBD1 was not tested on the DNA. TRBV21-1 represents a pseudogene. CDR3 size: 13 residues. The CDR3 sequence is CARATGSGTEAFF. CDR3 sequence (DNA): TGTGCCAGGGCTACAGGGTCGGGGACTGAAGCTTTCTTT.

The rearrangement uses TRBV4-2 and TRBJ2-1, with 7 positions matching TRBD1. V lost 4 bases to trimming and J lost 8 bases; unmatched junction nucleotides: 14. Germline V gene data show CDR1 as LGHNA and CDR2 as YNFKEQ. This CDR3 contains 16 residues. The chain's CDR3 is CASSPMGQSPWDEQFF. The CDR3 nucleotides are TGTGCCAGCAGCCCCATGGGACAGTCCCCTTGGGATGAGCAGTTCTTC.

The chain joins TRBV11-2 to TRBJ2-1; 7 bases map to TRBD1. Germline V gives CDR1 SGHAT, CDR2 FQNNGV. The CDR3 totals 17 residues. With V trimmed by 5 bases and J by 6 bases, 16 bases remained unmatched. This chain's CDR3 is CASSARGGRALTNEQFF. The CDR3, as DNA: TGTGCCAGCAGCGCGAGAGGGGGCCGTGCCCTCACCAATGAGCAGTTCTTC.

The gene calls are TRBV7-6 and TRBJ2-1; TRBD2 aligns across 9 bases. Germline CDR1 reads SGHVS; CDR2 reads FNYEAQ. Trimming took 5 bases from V and 8 from J; bases not matched to a gene: 19. CDR3 size: 18 residues. CDR3 coding DNA: TGTGCCAGCAGCCAAAATTTTCCCGGGACTAGCATTACGGATGAGCAGTTCTTC. Translated, it gives CASSQNFPGTSITDEQFF.

This chain uses TRBV29-1 with TRBJ2-7; 7 bases are a match to TRBD1. J lost 7 bases, V lost 3 bases, and 9 bases had no gene match. Germline V gene data show CDR1 as SQVTM and CDR2 as ANQGSEA. The CDR3 is made up of 13 amino acids. CDR3 coding DNA: TGCAGCGTTGAGGGGCAGGGGGTGGGTGAGCAGTACTTC. Amino acid sequence: CSVEGQGVGEQYF.